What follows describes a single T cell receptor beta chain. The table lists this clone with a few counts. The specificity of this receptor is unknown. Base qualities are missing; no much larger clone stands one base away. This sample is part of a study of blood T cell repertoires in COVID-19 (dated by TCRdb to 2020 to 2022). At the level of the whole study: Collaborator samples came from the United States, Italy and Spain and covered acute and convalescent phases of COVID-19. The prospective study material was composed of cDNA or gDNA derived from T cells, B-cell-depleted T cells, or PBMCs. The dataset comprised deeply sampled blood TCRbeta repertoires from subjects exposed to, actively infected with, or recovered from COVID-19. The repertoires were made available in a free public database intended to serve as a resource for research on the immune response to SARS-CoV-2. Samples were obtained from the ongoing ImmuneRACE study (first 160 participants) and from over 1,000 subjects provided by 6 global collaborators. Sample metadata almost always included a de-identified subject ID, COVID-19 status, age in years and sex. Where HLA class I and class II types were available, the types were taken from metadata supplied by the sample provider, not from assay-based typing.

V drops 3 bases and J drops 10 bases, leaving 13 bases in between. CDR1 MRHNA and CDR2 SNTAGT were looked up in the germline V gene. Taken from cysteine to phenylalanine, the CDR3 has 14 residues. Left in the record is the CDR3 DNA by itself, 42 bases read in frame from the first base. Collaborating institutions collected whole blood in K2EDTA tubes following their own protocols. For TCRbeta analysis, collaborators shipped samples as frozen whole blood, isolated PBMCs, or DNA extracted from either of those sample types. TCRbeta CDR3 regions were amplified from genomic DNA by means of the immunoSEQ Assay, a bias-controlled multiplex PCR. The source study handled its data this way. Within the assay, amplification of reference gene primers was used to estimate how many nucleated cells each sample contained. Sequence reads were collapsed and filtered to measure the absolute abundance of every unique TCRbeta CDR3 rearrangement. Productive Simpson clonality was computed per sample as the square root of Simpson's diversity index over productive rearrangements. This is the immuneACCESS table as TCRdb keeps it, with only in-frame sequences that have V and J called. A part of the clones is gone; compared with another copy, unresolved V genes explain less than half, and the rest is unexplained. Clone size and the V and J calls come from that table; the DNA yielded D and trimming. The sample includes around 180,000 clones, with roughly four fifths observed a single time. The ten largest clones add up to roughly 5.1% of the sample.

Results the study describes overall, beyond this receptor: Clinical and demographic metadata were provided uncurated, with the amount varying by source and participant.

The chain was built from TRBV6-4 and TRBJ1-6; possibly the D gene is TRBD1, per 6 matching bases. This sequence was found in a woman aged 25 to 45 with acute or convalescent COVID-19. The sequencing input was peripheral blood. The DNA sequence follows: TGTGCCAGCAGTGAACTGGCAGGGGTCTCACCCCTCCACTTT. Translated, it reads CASSELAGVSPLHF.